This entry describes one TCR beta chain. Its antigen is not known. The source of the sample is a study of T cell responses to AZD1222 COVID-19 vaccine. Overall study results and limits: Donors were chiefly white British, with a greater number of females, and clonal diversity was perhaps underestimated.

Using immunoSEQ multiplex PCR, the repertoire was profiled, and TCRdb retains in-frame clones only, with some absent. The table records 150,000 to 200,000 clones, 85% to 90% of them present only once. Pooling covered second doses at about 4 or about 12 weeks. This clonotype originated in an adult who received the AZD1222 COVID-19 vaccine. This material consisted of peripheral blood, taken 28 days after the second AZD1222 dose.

The CDR3 DNA follows: TGTGCCAGCAGCGTAGTCCCTGGAGGGTCTGGCGAGCAGTACTTC. Translating it yields CASSVVPGGSGEQYF. The chain uses TRBV9 and TRBJ2-7, with D perhaps matching TRBD2 (6 bases). The CDR3 is made up of 15 amino acids. V was pared by 0 bases and J by 6 bases, with 16 bases between. Germline V gene sequence: CDR1 SGDLS, CDR2 YYNGEE.